A selection of T cell receptor beta chains follows, all from one sample in a study of blood T cell repertoires in COVID-19. The assay was immunoSEQ multiplex PCR, and TCRdb's table has in-frame clones only and misses some. The sample records about 310,000 clones, over 75% being singletons. Sequenced input: peripheral blood. These receptors were collected from a man aged 45-65 years with active or convalescent COVID-19. CDR3s include the opening cysteine and the closing phenylalanine or tryptophan. A D gene is named only where the DNA matches it firmly. Rows give clone size only sometimes, using once, few, many, or a class for an expanded clone.

v_call	clone_size	j_call	d_call	cdr3_nt	cdr3_aa
TRBV19	NA	TRBJ1-4	TRBD1	TGTGCCAGTAGTACCGGGACAGGGGCACCTAATGAAAAACTGTTTTTT	CASSTGTGAPNEKLFF
TRBV9	NA	TRBJ1-2	NA	TGTGCCAGCAGCGTAGCCTTGACAGCAGTCTATGGCTACACCTTC	CASSVALTAVYGYTF
TRBV5-6	once	TRBJ2-1	TRBD1	TGTGCCAGCAGCTTCCGTGGTCCGGGACAGTCGTTCTTC	CASSFRGPGQSFF
TRBV7-9	NA	TRBJ1-3	TRBD1	TGTGCCAGCAGCTTAGCGAACACCTACAGGGGACGACCTGGAAACACCATATATTTT	CASSLANTYRGRPGNTIYF
TRBV5-8	NA	TRBJ1-1	NA	TGTGCCAGCAGCTTGGCACCAGGGAGGACTGAAGCTTTCTTT	CASSLAPGRTEAFF
TRBV2	NA	TRBJ1-4	NA	TGTGCCAGCAGTAAAGCAGACTCTTCTAATGAAAAACTGTTTTTT	CASSKADSSNEKLFF
TRBV7-2	NA	TRBJ2-1	TRBD2	TGTGCCAGCAGCCCCCGCGTTGGCGCGGGGGTCAAGCAGTTCTTC	CASSPRVGAGVKQFF
TRBV18	once	TRBJ2-2	NA	TGTGCCAGCTCACCCACCAGGGCAAACACCGGGGAGCTGTTTTTT	CASSPTRANTGELFF
TRBV6-5	NA	TRBJ2-7	TRBD2	TGTGCCAGCAGCTGGCGGGGGGGCCAGAACGAGCAGTACTTC	CASSWRGGQNEQYF
TRBV18	NA	TRBJ1-2	NA	TGTGCCAGCTCACCTCGTTTTGGCGGGTACAGGGAAGATGGCTACACCTTC	CASSPRFGGYREDGYTF
TRBV19	NA	TRBJ1-6	NA	TGTGCCAGTAGTGTTGAGAGCTCCTATAATTCACCCCTCCACTTT	CASSVESSYNSPLHF
TRBV27	NA	TRBJ2-2	NA	TGTGCCAGCTGGGGGCACAGGTCCCCCGGGGAGCTGTTTTTT	CASWGHRSPGELFF
TRBV18	many	TRBJ2-7	NA	TGTGCCAGCTCCTCCAGACAGGGAGGTGGTACCTACGAGCAGTACTTC	CASSSRQGGGTYEQYF
TRBV6-5	NA	TRBJ2-5	NA	TGTGCCAGCAGTTATAGCGGTGGCGGGGAGACCCAGTACTTC	CASSYSGGGETQYF
TRBV5-1	NA	TRBJ2-7	NA	TGCGCCAGCAGCTGGGAGGACAGGTCCTACGAGCAGTACTTC	CASSWEDRSYEQYF
TRBV9	NA	TRBJ1-6	TRBD1	TGTGCCAGCAGCCAAGCCCCGGGACAGGGGAATTCACCCCTCCACTTT	CASSQAPGQGNSPLHF
TRBV3-1/TRBV3-2	NA	TRBJ2-7	NA	TGTGCCAGCAGCCAAGAAACGTGGGGCCGCACCTACGAGCAGTACTTC	CASSQETWGRTYEQYF
TRBV10-3	NA	TRBJ2-5	NA	TGTGCCATCAGTGACCGGGAGACCCAGTACTTC	CAISDRETQYF
TRBV29-1	once	TRBJ2-7	NA	TGCAGCGCCACACAAGGGACAAGCTACGAGCAGTACTTC	CSATQGTSYEQYF
TRBV7-9	once	TRBJ2-7	NA	TGTGCCAGCAGCTTATGGGGGCCCGAGCAGTACTTC	CASSLWGPEQYF
TRBV18	NA	TRBJ2-3	TRBD1	TGTGCCAGCTCATCAGGGACAGGACATACAGATACGCAGTATTTT	CASSSGTGHTDTQYF
TRBV4-3	NA	TRBJ1-3	TRBD1	TGCGCCAGCAGCCAGCGGGGGACAGGGTTAAACACCATATATTTT	CASSQRGTGLNTIYF
TRBV10-3	NA	TRBJ2-7	TRBD2	TGTGCCATCAGCCCCGGGGGGGGCGGGGGTCACGAGCAGTACTTC	CAISPGGGGGHEQYF
TRBV5-1	NA	TRBJ2-7	NA	TGCGCCAGCAGGGAGGGGACAGCAAGAGGGGACGAGCAGTACTTC	CASREGTARGDEQYF
TRBV6-4	NA	TRBJ2-5	TRBD1	TGTGCCAGGCCCTTGGGGGGACAGGGGGGAGAGACCCAGTACTTC	CARPLGGQGGETQYF
TRBV2	NA	TRBJ1-1	NA	TGTGCCAGCAGCAGGGATGGGGAAGCTTTCTTT	CASSRDGEAFF
TRBV28	NA	TRBJ2-7	TRBD1	TGTGCCAGCAGTGGGACCCGGGACAGCTCCTACGAGCAGTACTTC	CASSGTRDSSYEQYF
TRBV27	NA	TRBJ2-6	NA	TGTGCCAGCAGTTTATTTTCCAGGGTCGCTGGGGCCAACGTCCTGACTTTC	CASSLFSRVAGANVLTF
TRBV9	few	TRBJ2-1	NA	TGTGCCAGCAGCGTAGACCCGAGCTCCTACAATGAGCAGTTCTTC	CASSVDPSSYNEQFF
TRBV6-6	NA	TRBJ2-3	NA	TGTGCCAGCAGTTACTCGTCGCGGGAACACACAGATACGCAGTATTTT	CASSYSSREHTDTQYF
TRBV30	NA	TRBJ1-2	TRBD1	TGTGCCTGGGTTCTAGGGACAGGGCGCTATGGCTACACCTTC	CAWVLGTGRYGYTF
TRBV28	NA	TRBJ1-1	TRBD1	TGTGCCAGCAGTTCCAAGGGACAGGGTGCTTTCTTT	CASSSKGQGAFF